This entry lists 30 T cell receptor beta chains sequenced from one sample in a study of cytomegalovirus exposure and HLA in healthy donors. PCR amplification relied on 60 Vbeta primers (plus 13 Jbeta primers). Repertoires were generated with immunoSEQ multiplex PCR, while TCRdb's copy carries only in-frame clones and drops some. The table has approximately 150,000 clones, 70% to 80% seen once. Material for sequencing was PBMCs. Receptors originate from a man aged 40-49 years in good health and CMV-seropositive.

The V call is TRBV7-9, the J call TRBJ2-2; possibly TRBD2 for D (5 bases). V lost 5 bases, J lost 4 bases, and 14 bases lay in between. This CDR3 region has 15 residues. CDR1 SEHNR and CDR2 FQNEAQ come from the germline V gene (reference sequence). In DNA form, the CDR3 reads TGTGCCAGCAGCCCTAGGCAAGGGAGCACCGGGGAGCTGTTTTTT. It specifies CASSPRQGSTGELFF.

The chain has TRBV18 and TRBJ1-1; D unresolved. Germline V CDR1 and CDR2: KGHSH, LQKENI. V gave up 5 bases and J gave up 4 bases, with 14 bases separating them. This CDR3 has 14 amino acids. The CDR3 region has the DNA TGTGCCAGCTCAGTTACTTCAGGCTCCACTGAAGCTTTCTTT. This sequence encodes CASSVTSGSTEAFF.

The CDR3 sequence is CASSLSGQGSPLHF. In DNA form, the CDR3 reads TGTGCCAGCAGTTTATCAGGACAGGGATCACCCCTCCACTTT. J is TRBJ1-6 and V is TRBV27; 8 bases align to TRBD1. This CDR3 region has 14 residues. Per germline, CDR1 MNHEY and CDR2 SMNVEV (reference sequence). The V segment lost 0 bases and the J segment 10 bases; nucleotides outside the gene matches: 2.

The chain is built from TRBV5-1 and TRBJ1-1; possibly TRBD1 for D (5 bases). The germline V gene has CDR1 SGHRS and CDR2 YFSETQ. Trimming took 1 base from V and 10 from J, leaving 14 bases between them. This CDR3 spans 13 amino acids. The CDR3 coding sequence is TGCGCCAGCAGCTTGACGCCAGGGAAAGCAGCTTTCTTT. Translating gives CASSLTPGKAAFF.

This chain links TRBV2 with TRBJ1-4; TRBD1 matches at 9 bases. This CDR3 spans 16 amino acids. The germline CDR1 and CDR2 sequences are SNHLY and FYNNEI. Trimming removed 6 bases from V and 10 bases from J; junction bases left unmatched: 15. This CDR3 reads CASSRPGGQGGGKLFF. The CDR3 bases are TGTGCCAGCAGCCGACCCGGGGGACAGGGTGGAGGAAAACTGTTTTTT.

The chain is built from TRBV10-3 and TRBJ2-1, with D unclear. The V gene's germline CDR1 is ENHRY and CDR2 SYGVKD. V lost 2 bases and J lost 7, with 15 bases in between. The CDR3 has 15 residues. CDR3 protein: CAISEESRPWNEQFF. CDR3 nucleotide sequence: TGTGCCATCAGTGAGGAGTCCAGGCCTTGGAATGAGCAGTTCTTC.

The chain is built from TRBV7-9 and TRBJ1-1; 7 bases match TRBD1. The CDR3 is 12 amino acids. CDR1 is SEHNR, CDR2 FQNEAQ, per germline (reference sequence). With V trimmed by 7 bases and J by 3 bases, 2 bases remained unmatched. The DNA for the CDR3 is TGTGCCAGCACAGGGACAGACACTGAAGCTTTCTTT. Encoded protein: CASTGTDTEAFF. The full variable domain, rest sourced from reference TRBV7-9 and TRBJ1-1, is DTGVSQNPRHKITKRGQNVTFRCDPISEHNRLYWYRQTLGQGPEFLTYFQNEAQLEKSRLLSDRFSAERPKGSFSTLEIQRTEQGDSAMYLCASTGTDTEAFFGQGTRLTVV.

The chain links TRBV28 to TRBJ2-2; 12 positions match TRBD2. Germline CDR1 reads MDHEN; CDR2 reads SYDVKM. Trimming cost V 6 bases and J 5 bases; bases outside gene matches: 7. This CDR3 has 16 amino acids. CDR3 nucleotide sequence: TGTGCCAGCAGCCTTTTCGGGACTAGCGGGACCGGGGAGCTGTTTTTT. Its protein product is CASSLFGTSGTGELFF. Combining the CDR3 with reference TRBV28 and TRBJ2-2 gives the whole variable domain DVKVTQSSRYLVKRTGEKVFLECVQDMDHENMFWYRQDPGLGLRLIYFSYDVKMKEKGDIPEGYSVSREKKERFSLILESASTNQTSMYLCASSLFGTSGTGELFFGEGSRLTVL.

This rearrangement joins TRBV6-5 to TRBJ1-2; TRBD1 might be the D (6 bases). Between the trimmed V and J ends, which lost 0 bases and 4 bases, there was a span of 12 bases. The CDR3 runs to 15 residues. The germline V gene encodes CDR1 MNHEY and CDR2 SVGAGI. The CDR3 protein is CASSYSRGGAYGYTF. Here the CDR3 DNA reads TGTGCCAGCAGTTACTCGAGGGGGGGGGCCTATGGCTACACCTTC.

The chain combines TRBV5-4 with TRBJ1-1; 7 bases agree with TRBD1. After removal of 3 bases from V and 0 bases from J, the junction contained 2 bases not matched to a gene. Germline values: CDR1 SGHNT, CDR2 YYREEE (reference sequence). CDR3 length equals 14 residues. Written as DNA, the CDR3 is TGTGCCAGCAGCTCGACAGGGATGAACACTGAAGCTTTCTTT. Protein: CASSSTGMNTEAFF.

CDR3 loop: CASSLVGGAGNTIYF. CDR3 DNA sequence: TGTGCCAGCAGCTTAGTAGGCGGGGCAGGAAACACCATATATTTT. This sequence joins TRBV7-2 and TRBJ1-3; D is possibly TRBD1 (5 bases). V was cut by 1 base and J by 4 bases, with 11 bases left in between. Germline lookup yields CDR1 SGHTA and CDR2 FQGNSA. This CDR3 contains 15 residues.

The rearrangement links TRBV7-9 to TRBJ1-2, with TRBD1 as a possible D gene (5 bases). Germline V gene sequence: CDR1 SEHNR, CDR2 FQNEAQ (reference sequence). This CDR3 has 14 residues. Trimming took off 1 base at V and 5 bases at J, with 11 bases between the two ends. The CDR3 coding sequence is TGTGCCAGCAGCTTAGTCCCCAGGGCGTATGGCTACACCTTC. Residues: CASSLVPRAYGYTF.

V usage is TRBV28 and J usage is TRBJ2-4; TRBD1 might be the D (6 bases). CDR1 is MDHEN, CDR2 SYDVKM, per germline. The germline V and J ends were trimmed by 6 bases and 1 base, with 13 bases remaining between them. CDR3 length: 15 residues. CDR3 amino acids: CASSPGEVAKNIQYF. CDR3 DNA sequence: TGTGCCAGCAGCCCAGGGGAAGTGGCCAAAAACATTCAGTACTTC.

The gene calls are TRBV28 and TRBJ2-4, with TRBD1 identical over 10 bases. This CDR3 is built from 17 residues. Germline CDR1 and CDR2: MDHEN and SYDVKM. Trimming removed 6 bases from V and 0 bases from J; junction bases left unmatched: 8. CDR3 sequence: CASRTGGAPLAKNIQYF. The CDR3 nucleotides read TGTGCCAGCAGGACAGGGGGCGCCCCTCTAGCCAAAAACATTCAGTACTTC.

This chain uses TRBV5-1 with TRBJ2-1, with 7 bases that match TRBD1. Trimming removed 3 bases from V and 0 bases from J; junction bases left unmatched: 3. Germline CDR1 SGHRS, CDR2 YFSETQ. The CDR3 contains 15 residues. The CDR3 sequence is CASSSSGGSYNEQFF. The DNA for the CDR3 is TGCGCCAGCAGCTCTTCAGGGGGCTCCTACAATGAGCAGTTCTTC.

This chain connects TRBV7-2 to TRBJ1-3, with 8 bases aligning to TRBD1. This CDR3 spans 17 amino acids. The trim removed 5 bases at V and 2 bases at J, leaving 11 bases unmatched. The germline V gene has CDR1 SGHTA and CDR2 FQGNSA. The CDR3 DNA sequence: TGTGCCAGCAGCCTCACCTCGGCAGGGGGCACTGGAAACACCATATATTTT. Amino acids: CASSLTSAGGTGNTIYF.

This chain links TRBV10-2 with TRBJ2-1; 10 positions agree with TRBD2. V gave up 0 bases and J gave up 3 bases; unmatched junction bases: 8. The CDR3 totals 18 residues. CDR1 and CDR2 from the germline V gene are WSHSY and SAAADI. For the CDR3, the DNA is TGCGCCAGCAGTGAGTCGGAGGATAGCGGGAGGTACTACAATGAGCAGTTCTTC. Translating it yields CASSESEDSGRYYNEQFF.

This chain joins TRBV5-1 and TRBJ2-3; 9 bases map to TRBD2. The junction had 8 bases not matched to a gene; V was cut back by 4 bases and J by 5 bases. CDR3 length: 15 amino acids. Germline CDR1 reads SGHRS; CDR2 reads YFSETQ. CDR3: CASSPFYSGRDTQYF. In DNA, the CDR3 is TGCGCCAGCAGCCCCTTTTATAGCGGGAGAGATACGCAGTATTTT.

The genes are TRBV27 and TRBJ2-1, with a weak D call TRBD2 (6 bases). This CDR3 has 14 amino acids. From germline, CDR1 is MNHEY and CDR2 SMNVEV (reference sequence). Between the trimmed V and J ends, which lost 3 bases and 8 bases, there was a span of 14 bases. The DNA of the CDR3 is TGTGCCAGCAGTTTGGGACTTCGGGTAGATGAGCAGTTCTTC. Translating it yields CASSLGLRVDEQFF.

This clone was recorded only once. The chain is built from TRBV7-8 and TRBJ1-5, with TRBD1 matching over 7 bases. CDR3 length: 15 residues. The V and J ends lost 3 bases and 3 bases, in that order; junction bases with no gene match: 5. The V gene's germline CDR1 is SGHVS and CDR2 FQNEAQ. Written as DNA, the CDR3 is TGTGCCAGCAGCTTGGCGGGACAGTCCAATCAGCCCCAGCATTTT. Its protein product is CASSLAGQSNQPQHF.

In its sample, this clone was seen a few times. This chain connects TRBV7-9 to TRBJ2-1, with 10 bases identical to TRBD2. V lost 5 bases to trimming and J lost 7 bases; unmatched junction nucleotides: 14. Germline values: CDR1 SEHNR, CDR2 FQNEAQ (reference sequence). This CDR3 comprises 17 residues. The CDR3, as DNA: TGTGCCAGCAGCCCCTCGTGGGCTAGCGGGAGTACGAATGAGCAGTTCTTC. Amino acids: CASSPSWASGSTNEQFF.

V usage is TRBV5-1 and J usage is TRBJ2-5; D may be TRBD1 (5 bases). The germline gives CDR1 SGHRS, CDR2 YFSETQ. This CDR3 is 14 amino acids long. The V end lost 5 bases, the J end lost 1 base, and 12 bases lay between the germline ends. The CDR3 sequence: CASRAQGAQETQYF. CDR3 nucleotides: TGCGCCAGCAGGGCCCAGGGTGCCCAAGAGACCCAGTACTTC. The whole variable domain, filled in from reference TRBV5-1 and TRBJ2-5, reads KAGVTQTPRYLIKTRGQQVTLSCSPISGHRSVSWYQQTPGQGLQFLFEYFSETQRNKGNFPGRFSGRQFSNSRSEMNVSTLELGDSALYLCASRAQGAQETQYFGPGTRLLVL.

V and J are TRBV9 and TRBJ2-1; TRBD2 is a possible D gene (6 bases). The CDR3 contains 14 residues. V lost 4 bases and J 5 bases, leaving 13 bases between the germline ends. Looked up from germline, CDR1 is SGDLS and CDR2 is YYNGEE. CDR3 nucleotides: TGTGCCAGCAGCCGGGACTTCCAAAACAATGAGCAGTTCTTC. Its protein is CASSRDFQNNEQFF.

V usage is TRBV27 and J usage is TRBJ2-1; a possible D gene is TRBD2 (6 bases). V was clipped by 3 bases and J by 0 bases, with 18 bases between them. The CDR3 sequence is 18 residues long. From germline, CDR1 is MNHEY and CDR2 SMNVEV (reference sequence). The CDR3 region has the DNA TGTGCCAGCAGTTTGGGTCTAGCGTCCATTAGCTCCTACAATGAGCAGTTCTTC. Protein product: CASSLGLASISSYNEQFF.

The chain joins TRBV19 to TRBJ2-1; 11 nucleotides line up with TRBD2. CDR1 is LNHDA and CDR2 is SQIVND in the germline V gene (reference sequence). V lost 5 bases, J lost 8 bases, and 5 bases stayed unmatched. The CDR3 is 14 amino acids. The CDR3 region is CASSVTSGVYEQFF. The DNA of the CDR3 is TGTGCCAGTAGTGTGACTAGCGGGGTATATGAGCAGTTCTTC.

This clone appeared a few times. V gene TRBV28 combines with J gene TRBJ1-6; unclear D gene. CDR1 is MDHEN and CDR2 is SYDVKM in the germline V gene. The V and J ends lost 6 bases and 0 bases respectively, with 12 bases between them. The CDR3 is made up of 16 amino acids. As DNA, the CDR3 is TGTGCCAGCAGGCCAGCGGATTTCTCCTATAATTCACCCCTCCACTTT. It translates to CASRPADFSYNSPLHF.

This rearrangement joins TRBV27 to TRBJ1-5; D uncertain. From germline, CDR1 is MNHEY and CDR2 SMNVEV (reference sequence). CDR3 length: 13 residues. With 2 bases removed from V and 5 bases from J, the gap between germline ends came to 7 bases. DNA of the CDR3: TGTGCCAGCAGTTTAATGCGGGATCAGCCCCAGCATTTT. As protein: CASSLMRDQPQHF.

This chain joins TRBV4-3 and TRBJ1-2, with 7 bases matching TRBD1. V dropped 0 bases and J dropped 5; count of bases not matched to a gene: 6. CDR3 length equals 15 residues. Germline CDR1 LGHNA, CDR2 YSLEER. CDR3 region: CASSQDWTGSYGYTF. The CDR3 bases are TGCGCCAGCAGCCAAGATTGGACAGGCTCTTATGGCTACACCTTC.

The chain joins TRBV5-1 to TRBJ1-3; D remains unclear. Germline V CDR1 and CDR2: SGHRS, YFSETQ. This CDR3 spans 16 amino acids. Trimming removed 0 bases from V and 1 base from J, with 11 bases in between. CDR3 sequence reads: CASSLGYTRSGNTIYF. CDR3 in DNA: TGCGCCAGCAGCTTGGGTTACACCAGATCTGGAAACACCATATATTTT. The variable domain in full, with the rest retrieved from reference TRBV5-1 and TRBJ1-3, is KAGVTQTPRYLIKTRGQQVTLSCSPISGHRSVSWYQQTPGQGLQFLFEYFSETQRNKGNFPGRFSGRQFSNSRSEMNVSTLELGDSALYLCASSLGYTRSGNTIYFGEGSWLTVV.

The V call is TRBV28, the J call TRBJ2-7, with TRBD1 as a possible D gene (6 bases). V lost 5 bases to trimming and J lost 4 bases, with 12 bases between them. Germline lookup yields CDR1 MDHEN and CDR2 SYDVKM. This CDR3 has 13 residues. The CDR3 is CASSAYRAYEQYF. The CDR3 DNA reads as TGTGCCAGCAGTGCCTACAGGGCGTACGAGCAGTACTTC. The variable domain in full, completed from reference TRBV28 and TRBJ2-7, reads DVKVTQSSRYLVKRTGEKVFLECVQDMDHENMFWYRQDPGLGLRLIYFSYDVKMKEKGDIPEGYSVSREKKERFSLILESASTNQTSMYLCASSAYRAYEQYFGPGTRLTVT.